This is a list of T cell receptor beta chains from one sample in a study of blood T cells in healthy people across ages. TCRdb re-analysed the 5' RACE reads in MiXCR, keeping a single row per CDR3 protein. The sample shows 650,000 to 1,000,000 distinct CDR3 sequences, under 40% of them seen only once. Sequenced sample: blood. These receptors came from a man in his late teens or twenties in good health. The CDR3 runs from the conserved cysteine through the conserved F or W. Rows give clone size only sometimes, using once, few, many, or a class for an expanded clone.

cdr3_length	v_call	j_call	clone_size	cdr3_aa
13	TRBV10-3	TRBJ2-1	few	CAISVAGGNEQFF
15	TRBV5-1	TRBJ2-7	many	CASSPSGQSSYEQYF
13	TRBV20-1	TRBJ2-2	-	CSARDTTAAELFF
13	TRBV2	TRBJ1-5	many	CASRVTGRQPQHF
13	TRBV30	TRBJ1-4	-	CAWAGENNEKLFF
13	TRBV7-3	TRBJ2-1	many	CASSLISYNEQFF
13	TRBV4-2	TRBJ1-6	-	CASSQESTSPPHF
14	TRBV5-1	TRBJ1-2	-	CASSPMDTNYGYTF
17	TRBV7-2	TRBJ2-1	few	CASSSRLAEPSYNEQFF
21	TRBV4-1	TRBJ2-1	few	CASSQDGGGYPDESSYNEQFF
15	TRBV25-1	-	once	CASSEWDVGTYEQYF
15	TRBV5-6	TRBJ2-3	few	CASSFLAEEEDTQYF
15	TRBV3-1	-	-	CASSQLRGRGGTQYF
13	TRBV12-3/TRBV12-4	TRBJ2-1	many	CASRRVSVGEQFF
12	TRBV20-1	TRBJ1-2	many	CSAPGQAYGYTF
13	TRBV18	TRBJ2-3	few	CASSREVTDTQYF
14	TRBV12-3/TRBV12-4	TRBJ2-1	-	CASTTGLAFGEQFF
13	TRBV12-3/TRBV12-4	TRBJ2-3	few	CASSLESGGTQYF
14	TRBV6-5	TRBJ2-5	-	CASSARHYQETQYF
14	TRBV12-3/TRBV12-4	TRBJ1-1	-	CASSLGFGADEAFF
14	TRBV6-5	TRBJ2-5	few	CASSYGGYGETQYF
15	TRBV5-5	TRBJ1-5	few	CASSLSRASGQPQHF
12	TRBV18	TRBJ2-7	many	CASSPTEKEQYF
14	TRBV3-1	TRBJ2-4	-	CASSQDLLLDIQYF
17	TRBV25-1	TRBJ2-3	-	CASSEWAGDRRGDTQYF
14	TRBV4-2	TRBJ2-3	-	CASSQLGHADTQYF
17	TRBV6-1	TRBJ1-6	few	CASTSTGGRGYNSPLHF
17	TRBV4-1	TRBJ1-5	-	CASSQGWASRSNQPQHF
15	TRBV18	TRBJ2-3	-	CASSPVAGPTDTQYF
15	TRBV7-9	TRBJ2-5	-	CASSIGQGRGNEQYF
13	TRBV6-5	TRBJ2-3	many	CASSATGGRTQYF
15	TRBV5-1	TRBJ2-7	-	CASSLRQGETYEQYF
15	TRBV7-9	TRBJ2-7	many	CASSPRDSFVYEQYF
15	TRBV5-5	TRBJ1-5	-	CASKEGAYSNQPQHF
13	TRBV2	TRBJ1-3	once	CASLPGSGNTIYF
15	TRBV20-1	TRBJ1-6	few	CSASPLRRYNSPLHF
14	TRBV28	TRBJ1-4	-	CASSQTAMNEKLFF
18	TRBV5-1	TRBJ2-4	few	CASSLRPSGGVAKNIQYF
14	TRBV6-2/TRBV6-3	TRBJ2-3	-	CASRDHRVTDTQYF
16	TRBV9	TRBJ2-3	few	CASSARDRAYTDTQYF
15	TRBV29-1	TRBJ2-3	-	CSVEYGVASTDTQYF
14	TRBV5-1	TRBJ1-2	-	CASSLGTFPPGYTF
14	TRBV12-5	TRBJ2-1	-	CASGPGDRGDEQFF
15	TRBV20-1	TRBJ1-2	many	CSARDRDRDLYGYTF
15	TRBV3-1	TRBJ2-1	few	CASSPPSLIVNEQFF
10	TRBV9	TRBJ1-2	many	CASSPRGYTF
20	TRBV30	TRBJ1-5	-	CAWRTPPRASRRYSNQPQHF
15	TRBV12-3/TRBV12-4	TRBJ1-2	many	CASSRGQALGYGYTF
15	TRBV6-5	TRBJ2-3	once	CASSYETMGADTQYF
15	TRBV4-2	TRBJ1-5	many	CASSQVARGNQPQHF
16	TRBV12-3/TRBV12-4	TRBJ1-5	few	CASTRGQAGSNQPQHF
14	TRBV12-3/TRBV12-4	TRBJ1-3	-	CASSSRDVGNTIYF
14	TRBV5-1	TRBJ2-5	many	CASSPLTDQETQYF
15	TRBV20-1	TRBJ2-3	-	CSARGLAGVTDTQYF
15	TRBV12-3/TRBV12-4	TRBJ2-1	-	CASSPQAGGQNEQFF
14	TRBV12-3/TRBV12-4	TRBJ2-5	-	CASTPGQIEETQYF